This TCR beta chain emerged from a study of regulatory T cells in long-lasting Graves disease. Study-level results: The study found lower TCR diversity in persistent Graves' patients than in newly diagnosed ones.

This CDR3 is 16 amino acids long. Germline V gene sequence: CDR1 SGHKS, CDR2 YYEKEE (reference sequence). Trimming removed 4 bases from V and 7 bases from J, with 18 bases in between. Arm-PCR of CDR3 regions and iRepertoire HTBI primers were the basis on which TCR beta libraries were built. In the original processing: Samples collectively showed 62 TRBV and approximately 15 TRBJ segments. TCRdb reanalysed the multiplex PCR reads using MiXCR and keeps one entry per CDR3 protein. V and J calls and clone size were set by TCRdb, not the authors. The sample yields roughly 400,000 distinct CDR3 sequences, roughly a fifth seen once. This clonotype was found a few times. Its antigen is not identified. This sample's time point: persistent/refractory GD, antithyroid drugs over 5 years with positive TRAb. From RNA extracted from PBMCs, the TCR library was made. From each patient, around 9 milliliters of peripheral blood was drawn and collected into an EDTA anticoagulant tube.

The TCR originated in a female donor with Graves disease. Source: peripheral blood mononuclear cells (PBMCs), taken when the disease was refractory, from a patient treated with antithyroid drugs. The rearrangement uses TRBV5-5 and TRBJ1-6; the D gene is possibly TRBD1 (6 bases). The CDR3 loop is CASSLDSTGGNSPLHF. The DNA for the CDR3 is TGTGCCAGCAGCCTAGACTCGACAGGAGGGAATTCACCCCTCCACTTT.